The 22 T cell receptor beta chains presented below share a single source sample, sequenced in a study of blood T cell repertoires in COVID-19. Data came from immunoSEQ multiplex PCR; TCRdb stores just in-frame clones and leaves some out. The table includes nearly 50,000 clones, roughly 82% detected once. The sequenced sample consisted of peripheral blood. All receptors derive from a woman aged 55 to 70 with acute or convalescent COVID-19.

The sample holds a few counts of this clone. The chain joins TRBV2 to TRBJ2-5, with 13 bases identical to TRBD2. The CDR3 totals 14 residues. The V gene's germline CDR1 is SNHLY and CDR2 FYNNEI. V was clipped by 3 bases and J by 5 bases; unmatched bases: 0. The CDR3 is CASSETSGRETQYF. In DNA form, the CDR3 reads TGTGCCAGCAGTGAGACTAGCGGGAGGGAGACCCAGTACTTC.

V usage is TRBV5-3 and J usage is TRBJ1-2; D unresolved. TRBV5-3 belongs to the ORF category, with a function that is uncertain. The length of the CDR3 is 13 residues. V was shortened by 6 bases and J by 10 bases, with 19 bases between the two germline ends. In DNA, the CDR3 is TGTGCCAGAATGTTTTCAACAGATGTAAACTACACCTTC. Amino acids: CARMFSTDVNYTF.

This chain uses TRBV7-9 with TRBJ1-3; D not certain. Germline assignment: CDR1 SEHNR and CDR2 FQNEAQ (reference sequence). Deletions cut 5 bases from V and 4 bases from J, with 12 bases between. CDR3 length: 14 amino acids. The CDR3 here is CASSPTESGNTIYF. The CDR3 coding sequence is TGTGCCAGCAGCCCCACAGAATCCGGAAACACCATATATTTT. Supplemented by reference TRBV7-9 and TRBJ1-3, the full variable domain reads DTGVSQNPRHKITKRGQNVTFRCDPISEHNRLYWYRQTLGQGPEFLTYFQNEAQLEKSRLLSDRFSAERPKGSFSTLEIQRTEQGDSAMYLCASSPTESGNTIYFGEGSWLTVV.

The rearrangement joins TRBV6-5 to TRBJ1-6; TRBD1 is a possible D gene (5 bases). Germline loops: CDR1 MNHEY, CDR2 SVGAGI. This CDR3 has 15 amino acids. V gave up 1 base and J gave up 6 bases, with 10 bases separating them. Here the CDR3 reads CASSYFQGANSPLHF. In DNA, the CDR3 is TGTGCCAGCAGTTACTTCCAAGGGGCTAATTCACCCCTCCACTTT.

This sequence joins TRBV18 and TRBJ1-2, with 8 bases lining up with TRBD1. CDR1 is KGHSH, CDR2 LQKENI, per germline. V was pared by 4 bases and J by 6 bases, with 13 bases of the junction left unmatched. This CDR3 has 16 amino acids. The CDR3 sequence is CASSQDRGARSHGYTF. The DNA for the CDR3 is TGTGCCAGCTCACAAGACAGGGGCGCGCGATCCCATGGCTACACCTTC.

The chain couples TRBV28 to TRBJ1-2, with 9 bases aligning to TRBD1. CDR3 length equals 15 residues. Germline V gene lookup returns CDR1 MDHEN and CDR2 SYDVKM. V shed 5 bases, J shed 7 bases, and the junction held 11 bases outside the gene matches. CDR3: CASSTGTGIISGYTF. The CDR3 nucleotides are TGTGCCAGCAGTACCGGGACAGGGATTATCTCTGGCTACACCTTC.

J is TRBJ2-3 and V is TRBV3-1 (or the pseudogene TRBV3-2); 8 bases align to TRBD2. The CDR3 covers 16 residues. From germline, CDR1 is LGHDT and CDR2 YNNKEL (reference sequence). With V trimmed by 4 bases and J by 3 bases, 9 bases remained unmatched. The chain's CDR3 is CASSPRLAGATDTQYF. DNA of the CDR3: TGTGCCAGCAGCCCCCGGCTAGCGGGCGCGACAGATACGCAGTATTTT.

The CDR3 loop reads CASSLGQGRRNEKLFF. Here the CDR3 DNA reads TGTGCCAGCAGCTTGGGACAGGGGAGGCGAAATGAAAAACTGTTTTTT. This chain joins TRBV5-8 and TRBJ1-4; 8 positions agree with TRBD1. V lost 0 bases and J lost 5; bases outside the gene matches: 6. Germline CDR1 and CDR2: SGHTS and YDEGEE. The length of the CDR3 is 16 residues.

The chain combines TRBV6-6 with TRBJ1-6; no clear D gene. Trimming stripped 2 bases from V and 9 bases from J, with 5 bases between. This CDR3 comprises 12 residues. Germline V gene lookup returns CDR1 MNHNY and CDR2 SVGAGI (reference sequence). CDR3 sequence reads: CASSYRGSPLHF. The CDR3 region has the DNA TGTGCCAGCAGTTACCGGGGTTCACCCCTCCACTTT.

The chain joins TRBV7-3 to TRBJ2-7; TRBD1 might be the D (6 bases). Per the germline V gene, CDR1 is SGHTA and CDR2 is FQGTGA. V gave up 8 bases and J gave up 4 bases, with 18 bases separating them. This CDR3 contains 14 residues. The CDR3 loop reads CASSRYDRPYEQYF. Written as DNA, the CDR3 is TGTGCCAGCTCGCGTTATGACAGGCCATACGAGCAGTACTTC. The variable domain in full, with the rest retrieved from reference TRBV7-3 and TRBJ2-7, is GAGVSQTPSNKVTEKGKYVELRCDPISGHTALYWYRQSLGQGPEFLIYFQGTGAADDSGLPNDRFFAVRPEGSVSTLKIQRTERGDSAVYLCASSRYDRPYEQYFGPGTRLTVT.

V usage is TRBV5-6 and J usage is TRBJ1-1; D gene unclear. CDR3 length: 15 amino acids. Trimming took 0 bases from V and 5 from J, leaving 14 bases between them. Germline values: CDR1 SGHDT, CDR2 YYEEEE. CDR3 residues: CASSLEVGGGTEAFF. DNA for the CDR3: TGTGCCAGCAGCTTGGAAGTCGGAGGTGGGACTGAAGCTTTCTTT.

The rearrangement joins TRBV9 to TRBJ1-2, with 7 bases aligning to TRBD1. Germline CDR1 reads SGDLS; CDR2 reads YYNGEE. The junction had 11 bases not matched to a gene; V was cut back by 0 bases and J by 3 bases. The length of the CDR3 is 17 residues. CDR3 sequence (DNA): TGTGCCAGCAGCGTAGGACAGGGTGGGGAGGTGGACTATGGCTACACCTTC. Residues: CASSVGQGGEVDYGYTF.

The rearrangement uses TRBV6-6 and TRBJ1-5, with TRBD1 matching over 11 bases. Germline loops: CDR1 MNHNY, CDR2 SVGAGI (reference sequence). CDR3 length equals 17 residues. Trimming took 5 bases from V and 0 from J; bases not matched to a gene: 6. CDR3 loop: CASSPGQGDYSNQPQHF. For the CDR3, the DNA is TGTGCCAGCAGTCCGGGACAGGGGGATTATAGCAATCAGCCCCAGCATTTT.

This clone was picked up a small number of times. V is TRBV6-1 and J is TRBJ1-2; no clear D gene. The CDR3 consists of 16 residues. Germline V gene data show CDR1 as MNHNS and CDR2 as SASEGT. Trimming pared 2 bases from V and 1 base from J, leaving 14 bases between. This CDR3 reads CASSESARPLNYGYTF. The DNA for the CDR3 is TGTGCCAGCAGTGAATCGGCCAGGCCTCTTAACTATGGCTACACCTTC.

This clone was counted once. The chain recombines TRBV6-5 with TRBJ1-2; D gene unclear. V lost 6 bases and J 4 bases, leaving 15 bases between the germline ends. The CDR3 loop spans 14 amino acids. The germline CDR1 and CDR2 sequences are MNHEY and SVGAGI. The CDR3 loop reads CASRPSSLIYGYTF. CDR3 coding DNA: TGTGCCAGCAGGCCTAGCAGCCTTATCTATGGCTACACCTTC.

This clone turned up a few times. This chain connects TRBV5-4 to TRBJ2-1, with 16 bases that match TRBD2. The J segment lost 2 bases and the V segment lost 5 bases, leaving 7 bases of the junction unmatched. The CDR3 runs 18 residues. Germline-derived CDR1 and CDR2 are SGHNT and YYREEE (reference sequence). The DNA for the CDR3 is TGTGCCAGCAGTTCGGGACTAGCGGGGGGGAACCCCTACAATGAGCAGTTCTTC. Amino acid sequence: CASSSGLAGGNPYNEQFF.

The chain combines TRBV24-1 with TRBJ2-7; TRBD2 matches at 7 bases. V lost 9 bases to trimming and J lost 0 bases; unmatched junction nucleotides: 4. Germline V lookup: CDR1 KGHDR, CDR2 SFDVKD. The CDR3 has 13 amino acids. For the CDR3, the DNA is TGTGCCACCGGCGGGGGAAACTCCTACGAGCAGTACTTC. Translated: CATGGGNSYEQYF.

The chain joins TRBV2 to TRBJ1-3; the D is unclear. Germline V gene lookup returns CDR1 SNHLY and CDR2 FYNNEI. CDR3 length equals 17 residues. Trimming took 5 bases from V and 0 from J, leaving 17 bases between them. As DNA, the CDR3 is TGTGCCAGCAGTAAGACAAGAGTTTTAAGCTCTGGAAACACCATATATTTT. Its translation is CASSKTRVLSSGNTIYF.

The rearrangement joins TRBV5-8 to TRBJ2-7; 7 bases are a match to TRBD1. Germline CDR1 is SGHTS and CDR2 is YDEGEE. This CDR3 region has 14 residues. The CDR3 here is CAVPARDRGGEQYF. The CDR3 nucleotides are TGTGCAGTACCGGCCCGGGACAGAGGAGGCGAGCAGTACTTC.

J is TRBJ1-1 and V is TRBV18, with D possibly matching TRBD1 (6 bases). CDR1 and CDR2 from the germline V gene are KGHSH and LQKENI. The CDR3 runs 18 residues. The germline V and J ends were trimmed by 0 bases and 5 bases, with 22 bases remaining between them. The CDR3 DNA is TGTGCCAGCTCACCACCGAACAGGGTACGGTTGAGTGGGACTGAAGCTTTCTTT. It is translated as CASSPPNRVRLSGTEAFF.

The chain combines TRBV7-2 with TRBJ2-3; the match to TRBD1 covers 10 bases. Per germline, CDR1 SGHTA and CDR2 FQGNSA. Trimming cost V 3 bases and J 12 bases; bases outside gene matches: 6. The CDR3 runs 13 residues. CDR3 in DNA: TGTGCCAGCAGCTTCCCGGGACAGGGGATACAGTATTTT. It yields the protein CASSFPGQGIQYF.

The chain carries TRBV12-5 and TRBJ2-5; perhaps TRBD1 as D (6 bases). CDR1 LGHNT and CDR2 FRNRAP come from the germline V gene. This CDR3 is 13 amino acids long. Deletions cut 5 bases from V and 6 bases from J, with 13 bases between. The CDR3: CASGLTGIKTQYF. The DNA for the CDR3 is TGTGCTAGTGGTCTTACAGGGATAAAGACCCAGTACTTC.